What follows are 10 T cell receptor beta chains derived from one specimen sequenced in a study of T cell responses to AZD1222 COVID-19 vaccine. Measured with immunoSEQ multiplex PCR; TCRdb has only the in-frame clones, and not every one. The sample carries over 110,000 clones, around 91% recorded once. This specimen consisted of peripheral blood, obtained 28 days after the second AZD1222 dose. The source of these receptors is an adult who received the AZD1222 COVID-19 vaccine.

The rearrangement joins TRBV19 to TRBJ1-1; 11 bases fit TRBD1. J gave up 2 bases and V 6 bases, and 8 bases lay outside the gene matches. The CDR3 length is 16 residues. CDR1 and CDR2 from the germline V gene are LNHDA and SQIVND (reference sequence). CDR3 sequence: CASSSGQGVINTEAFF. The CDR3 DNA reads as TGTGCCAGTAGCTCGGGACAGGGGGTAATCAACACTGAAGCTTTCTTT.

In nucleotides, the CDR3 is TGTGCCTGGAGTGTAGGGAGCTCTGGAAACACCATATATTTT. The encoded protein is CAWSVGSSGNTIYF. The rearrangement joins TRBV30 to TRBJ1-3; no clear D. Germline V lookup: CDR1 GTSNPN, CDR2 SVGIG (reference sequence). This CDR3 has 14 residues. The V gene lost 0 bases and the J gene lost 0 bases, with 6 bases spanning the gap.

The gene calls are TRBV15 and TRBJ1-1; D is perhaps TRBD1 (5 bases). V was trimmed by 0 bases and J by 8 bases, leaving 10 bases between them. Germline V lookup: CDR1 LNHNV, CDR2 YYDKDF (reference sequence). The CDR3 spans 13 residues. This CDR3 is CATSRDGAWEAFF. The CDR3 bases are TGTGCCACCAGCAGAGATGGGGCTTGGGAAGCTTTCTTT.

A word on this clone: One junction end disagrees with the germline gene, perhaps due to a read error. CDR3 residues: CASSLGAGLRKTF. The CDR3 DNA sequence: TGTGCCAGCAGCCTAGGAGCGGGCTTGCGGAAAACGTTC. V is TRBV12-3 or TRBV12-4 and J is TRBJ2-4; TRBD2 is a possible D gene (6 bases). The CDR3 has 13 amino acids.

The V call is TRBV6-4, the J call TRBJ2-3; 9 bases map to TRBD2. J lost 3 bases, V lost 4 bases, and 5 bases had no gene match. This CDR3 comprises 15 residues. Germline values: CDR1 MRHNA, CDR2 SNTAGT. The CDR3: CASSAGLAPTDTQYF. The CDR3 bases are TGTGCCAGCAGTGCCGGACTAGCGCCGACAGATACGCAGTATTTT.

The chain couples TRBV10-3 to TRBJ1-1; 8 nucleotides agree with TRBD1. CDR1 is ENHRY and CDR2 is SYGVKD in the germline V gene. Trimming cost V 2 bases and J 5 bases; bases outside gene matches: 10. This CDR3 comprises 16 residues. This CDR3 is CAISEGQGSGQTEAFF. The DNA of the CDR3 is TGTGCCATCAGTGAGGGACAGGGCTCGGGGCAAACTGAAGCTTTCTTT.

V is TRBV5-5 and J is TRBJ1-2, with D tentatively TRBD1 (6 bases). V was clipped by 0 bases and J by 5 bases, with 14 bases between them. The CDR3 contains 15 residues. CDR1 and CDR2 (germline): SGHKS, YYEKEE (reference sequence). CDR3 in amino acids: CASSLGFPGAYGYTF. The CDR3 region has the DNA TGTGCCAGCAGCTTGGGCTTCCCAGGGGCTTATGGCTACACCTTC. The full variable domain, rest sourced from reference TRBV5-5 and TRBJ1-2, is DAGVTQSPTHLIKTRGQQVTLRCSPISGHKSVSWYQQVLGQGPQFIFQYYEKEERGRGNFPDRFSARQFPNYSSELNVNALLLGDSALYLCASSLGFPGAYGYTFGSGTRLTVV.

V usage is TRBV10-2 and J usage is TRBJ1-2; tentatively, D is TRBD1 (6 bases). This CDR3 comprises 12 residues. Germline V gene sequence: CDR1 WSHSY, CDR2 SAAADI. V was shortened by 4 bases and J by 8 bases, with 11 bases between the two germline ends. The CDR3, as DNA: TGCGCCAGCAGTGGACCGACAGGCGGCTACACCTTC. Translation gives CASSGPTGGYTF.

This CDR3 is CASPTRVNYGYTF. The CDR3, as DNA: TGTGCCAGTCCCACACGAGTTAACTATGGCTACACCTTC. The rearrangement uses TRBV30 and TRBJ1-2; no clear D gene. The CDR3 has 13 residues. Germline loops: CDR1 GTSNPN, CDR2 SVGIG (reference sequence). V lost 8 bases and J lost 1, with 14 bases in between.

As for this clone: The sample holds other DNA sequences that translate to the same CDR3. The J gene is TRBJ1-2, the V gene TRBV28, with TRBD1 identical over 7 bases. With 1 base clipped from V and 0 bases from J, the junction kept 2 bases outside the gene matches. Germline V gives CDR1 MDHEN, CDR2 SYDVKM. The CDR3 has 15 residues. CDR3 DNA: TGTGCCAGCAGTTTATCAACAGGGGCTAACTATGGCTACACCTTC. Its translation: CASSLSTGANYGYTF.